This TCR beta chain originates from a study of cytomegalovirus exposure and HLA in healthy donors. Amplification used 60 Vbeta primers and 13 Jbeta primers. Methods used by the authors: In a later analysis, 70 million to 80 million unique TCR beta chains included roughly 11 million shared by two or more donors. This table comes from immunoSEQ multiplex PCR, and its TCRdb copy is limited to in-frame clones, with some not included. That table supplies the V and J calls and clone size; D and trimming were determined from the DNA. This table holds about 110,000 clones, around 70% found once. Comment on this clone: Antigen unknown.

This CDR3 is built from 14 residues. V was pared by 3 bases and J by 10 bases, with 7 bases of the junction left unmatched. Study conclusions and caveats: The records held CMV serostatus as the only immune exposure information.

The chain carries TRBV5-3 and TRBJ1-6; 7 bases fit TRBD1. TRBV5-3 is identified as an open reading frame with a role that is uncertain. Sequenced: PBMCs. The TCR sequence derives from a boy aged 10-17 years in good health and CMV-seronegative. The CDR3 reads CARSSYRGRSPLHF. In DNA form, the CDR3 reads TGTGCCAGAAGCTCCTACAGGGGCAGATCACCCCTCCACTTT.